The clone carrying this TCR beta chain was picked up a small number of times. No antigen is known for it. The sample is drawn from a study of CD8+CD57+ T cells in acquired aplastic anemia. Patients included in sequencing had previously demonstrated CD8+CD57+ cell expansion by flow cytometry. Profiling that covered TCR beta VDJ and CDR3 relied on genomic DNA as its template. TCRdb reprocessed the reads with MiXCR, giving one entry per CDR3 protein. This sample has about half a million distinct CDR3 sequences, with around 33% found just once. Points from the study as a whole: Patients and controls had in common 25 to 30 CD8+ CDR3 sequences. Controls and patients did not differ significantly in CD8+ Simpson's diversity.

The sequence was collected from a human donor with aplastic anemia. Material for sequencing was sorted CD4+, CD8+, or CD8+CD57+ T cells (not recorded which) from PBMCs.

The CDR3 reads CASSLTLGDLQSNQPQHF. In nucleotides, the CDR3 is TGTGCCAGCAGCTTGACCTTAGGGGACCTCCAGAGCAATCAGCCCCAGCATTTT. The rearrangement links TRBV5-4 to TRBJ1-5; possible D gene TRBD1, 5 bases. The CDR3 runs 18 residues. Trimming took off 1 base at V and 1 base at J, with 18 bases between the two ends. Germline V gene data show CDR1 as SGHNT and CDR2 as YYREEE (reference sequence).